This TCR beta chain derives from a study of T cells in narcolepsy (dated by TCRdb to 2016 to 2019). Study-level background: The study enrolled patients with narcolepsy type 1 or type 2 (NT1, NT2) together with healthy control donors. Autoreactive T cells targeting hypocretin neuron self-antigens (hypocretin, TRIB2) were sought in narcolepsy patients, and TCR Vbeta sequencing was used to track clonotypes in blood and CSF. The investigation overall reported the following: According to the report, autoreactive clonotypes were detected serially in the blood of the same patients and of different patients, but not in healthy controls. No sequences matching autoreactive T cell clones were contained in some blood memory CD4+ repertoires from patients and controls. Numbers of sequenced blood memory CD4+ clonotypes were comparable, with averages of approximately 39,000 in patients and roughly 33,000 in controls. HCRT-specific and TRIB2-specific autoreactive clonotypes were highlighted in plots that compared CD4+ T cell clonotypes in CSF versus blood from the same patient.

For TCR Vbeta sequencing, memory CD4+ T cells were sorted ex vivo from the peripheral blood of narcolepsy patients and healthy controls. With regard to this clone: The clone's antigen remains unknown. No base qualities exist here, and no much larger clone lies one base off it.

Library creation used the immunoSEQ multiplex PCR assay. In its TCRdb copy, this immuneACCESS table keeps in-frame sequences only and misses some clones. Where compared with another copy, unresolved V genes explain less than half of these, and the others have no known cause. This sample has roughly 30,000 clones in its table, and around 87% of those were observed once. The ten largest clones capture approximately 1% of the sample. As encoded in the germline V gene, CDR1 is MNHNS while CDR2 is SASEGT. The CDR3, cysteine through phenylalanine, is 12 amino acids long. The sequence is cut down to CDR3 DNA, 36 bases in frame from base 1. V gives up 6 bases and J gives up 10 bases, and the segment between their germline ends measures 15 bases.

This clonotype originated in a human donor in good health. This chain is built from TRBV6-1 and TRBJ1-2; the D gene is possibly TRBD1, with 6 bases matching. What was sequenced was memory (CD45RA-) CD4+ T cells from blood. The cell subset or site label on this specimen signifies: memory T cells sorted ex vivo from peripheral blood. The bases are TGTGCCAGCAGGTCAGGGGAGGTGGCCTACACCTTC. The resulting protein is CASRSGEVAYTF.